These 17 T cell receptor beta chains were all obtained from the same sample, sequenced in a study of blood T cell repertoires in COVID-19. Method: immunoSEQ multiplex PCR; TCRdb's copy keeps in-frame clones and lacks some. The table has 450,000 or so clones, about 87% seen once. The specimen was peripheral blood. The receptors originated from a man between 18 and 29 years old with COVID-19, enrolled during active disease.

The gene calls are TRBV7-9 and TRBJ1-1, with 11 bases fitting TRBD1. Trimming removed 1 base from V and 5 bases from J; junction bases left unmatched: 6. The CDR3 has 16 residues. Germline V CDR1 and CDR2: SEHNR, FQNEAQ (reference sequence). CDR3 region: CASSLDPDRGRTEAFF. The CDR3 bases are TGTGCCAGCAGCTTAGATCCGGACAGGGGGCGGACTGAAGCTTTCTTT.

Here the CDR3 reads CASRPGLGGLYEQYF. The DNA of the CDR3 is TGTGCCAGCAGACCGGGACTAGGAGGGCTCTACGAGCAGTACTTC. V gene TRBV2 combines with J gene TRBJ2-7; 8 nucleotides line up with TRBD2. The germline CDR1 and CDR2 sequences are SNHLY and FYNNEI. This CDR3 is built from 15 residues. The V segment lost 6 bases and the J segment 3 bases; nucleotides outside the gene matches: 10.

The V call is TRBV19, the J call TRBJ2-7, with 8 bases matching TRBD1. The V and J ends lost 6 bases and 1 base, in that order; junction bases with no gene match: 5. From germline, CDR1 is LNHDA and CDR2 SQIVND (reference sequence). The CDR3 has 14 residues. In DNA form, the CDR3 reads TGTGCCAGTAGCTTTGGACAGGGTTCCTACGAGCAGTACTTC. Translation gives CASSFGQGSYEQYF.

This sequence joins TRBV18 and TRBJ1-2, with D perhaps TRBD1 (5 bases). The germline CDR1 and CDR2 sequences are KGHSH and LQKENI. The V end was cut by 0 bases, the J end by 2 bases, with 10 bases between. The CDR3 is made up of 15 amino acids. CDR3 coding DNA: TGTGCCAGCTCACCACCCGGGGGGAGGAACTATGGCTACACCTTC. It codes for CASSPPGGRNYGYTF.

J is TRBJ2-5 and V is TRBV5-4; D perhaps matches TRBD1 (6 bases). Deletions cut 0 bases from V and 5 bases from J, with 14 bases between. This CDR3 comprises 15 residues. Germline V gives CDR1 SGHNT, CDR2 YYREEE (reference sequence). Here the CDR3 DNA reads TGTGCCAGCAGCTTGGTAAACAGGGTGGGCGAGACCCAGTACTTC. Translating it yields CASSLVNRVGETQYF. Based on the CDR3 plus reference TRBV5-4 and TRBJ2-5, the full variable domain is ETGVTQSPTHLIKTRGQQVTLRCSSQSGHNTVSWYQQALGQGPQFIFQYYREEENGRGNFPPRFSGLQFPNYSSELNVNALELDDSALYLCASSLVNRVGETQYFGPGTRLLVL.

This clone was seen only once. The rearrangement links TRBV2 to TRBJ2-2, with a tentative D call TRBD2 (6 bases). CDR3 length: 16 residues. The V gene's germline CDR1 is SNHLY and CDR2 FYNNEI. Trimming removed 3 bases from V and 5 bases from J, with 16 bases in between. The CDR3 DNA sequence: TGTGCCAGCAGTGAGGGTAGCGGAGGCTTTACCGGGGAGCTGTTTTTT. Its protein product is CASSEGSGGFTGELFF.

V gene TRBV12-3 or TRBV12-4 combines with J gene TRBJ2-2; perhaps TRBD2 as D (6 bases). Deletions cut 7 bases from V and 5 bases from J, with 11 bases between. This CDR3 is 13 amino acids long. CDR3 in DNA: TGTGCCAGCAATTGGGGACTGACCGGGGAGCTGTTTTTT. Translated: CASNWGLTGELFF.

The rearrangement links TRBV27 to TRBJ2-7, with 13 bases matching TRBD2. Germline V gene data show CDR1 as MNHEY and CDR2 as SMNVEV (reference sequence). Unmatched junction bases numbered 5, after V lost 4 bases and J lost 5 bases. The length of the CDR3 is 15 residues. The CDR3 coding sequence is TGTGCCAGCAGTTCCTGGACTAGCGGGAGAGACGAGCAGTACTTC. The encoded protein is CASSSWTSGRDEQYF.

The genes are TRBV6-1 and TRBJ2-1; maybe TRBD2 (6 bases). The CDR3 runs to 16 residues. The V gene lost 2 bases and the J gene lost 12 bases, with 23 bases spanning the gap. Looked up from germline, CDR1 is MNHNS and CDR2 is SASEGT. This CDR3 is CASSEIVGSGDIGQFF. CDR3 DNA: TGTGCCAGCAGTGAAATCGTGGGTAGCGGCGACATTGGGCAGTTCTTC.

The J gene is TRBJ2-7, the V gene TRBV6-5; the D gene is possibly TRBD2 (6 bases). CDR3 length: 15 residues. The V gene lost 4 bases and the J gene lost 5 bases, with 18 bases spanning the gap. Germline V gene lookup returns CDR1 MNHEY and CDR2 SVGAGI. CDR3: CASSSSELPGNEQYF. The CDR3 coding sequence is TGTGCCAGCAGTTCTAGCGAATTACCCGGAAACGAGCAGTACTTC.

The J gene is TRBJ2-5, the V gene TRBV7-3, with 13 bases lining up with TRBD2. The CDR3 length is 16 residues. Germline CDR1 and CDR2: SGHTA and FQGTGA. V shed 0 bases and J 5 bases; nucleotides not matched to a gene: 3. CDR3 DNA sequence: TGTGCCAGCAGCTTAACGGGACTAGCGGGATCCGAGACCCAGTACTTC. Translating it yields CASSLTGLAGSETQYF.

The chain couples TRBV2 to TRBJ2-7; the D gene is possibly TRBD2 (5 bases). Trimming took off 5 bases at V and 2 bases at J, with 10 bases between the two ends. Germline CDR1 is SNHLY and CDR2 is FYNNEI. The CDR3 extends over 13 amino acids. The CDR3 DNA reads TGTGCCAGCAGTCTAGCCGAAACCTACGAGCAGTACTTC. This translates into CASSLAETYEQYF.

V gene TRBV13 combines with J gene TRBJ2-7; a weak D match, TRBD1 (6 bases). V was cut by 0 bases and J by 4 bases, with 16 bases left in between. Germline V gene data show CDR1 as PRHDT and CDR2 as FYEKMQ (reference sequence). The CDR3 sequence is 16 residues long. The CDR3: CASSLGAQGLAYEQYF. DNA of the CDR3: TGTGCCAGCAGCTTAGGGGCCCAGGGGTTAGCATACGAGCAGTACTTC.

The chain joins TRBV5-5 to TRBJ1-4; 7 bases are a match to TRBD1. The CDR3 contains 15 residues. CDR1 and CDR2 from the germline V gene are SGHKS and YYEKEE (reference sequence). With V trimmed by 3 bases and J by 8 bases, 10 bases remained unmatched. CDR3 sequence reads: CASSSYRGLGEKLFF. The CDR3, as DNA: TGTGCCAGCAGCTCTTACAGGGGCTTAGGAGAAAAACTGTTTTTT.

The gene calls are TRBV2 and TRBJ2-7, with D maybe TRBD2 (5 bases). The CDR3 is made up of 16 amino acids. Trimming pared 3 bases from V and 6 bases from J, leaving 21 bases between. The germline V gene has CDR1 SNHLY and CDR2 FYNNEI. This CDR3 is CASSDRLVAPGSEQYF. The CDR3 DNA follows: TGTGCCAGCAGTGACCGCCTTGTAGCGCCCGGGTCCGAGCAGTACTTC.

The chain joins TRBV6-6 to TRBJ1-1; 9 bases fit TRBD1. J was trimmed by 6 bases and V by 2 bases; bases with no gene match: 7. This CDR3 comprises 15 residues. CDR1 is MNHNY and CDR2 is SVGAGI in the germline V gene (reference sequence). CDR3 protein: CASSYPPGQGSEAFF. DNA of the CDR3: TGTGCCAGCAGTTACCCTCCGGGACAGGGATCTGAAGCTTTCTTT.

V gene TRBV13 combines with J gene TRBJ2-2, with D maybe TRBD1 (6 bases). Between the trimmed V and J ends, which lost 3 bases and 4 bases, there was a span of 6 bases. Germline assignment: CDR1 PRHDT and CDR2 FYEKMQ (reference sequence). This CDR3 has 13 residues. CDR3 sequence: CASSFRGTGELFF. The CDR3 nucleotides are TGTGCCAGCAGCTTCAGGGGCACCGGGGAGCTGTTTTTT.